This T cell receptor (beta chain) was sequenced for a study of OX40 agonist ivuxolimab in advanced cancers. Study as a whole: Patients were infused with ivuxolimab every 2 weeks at 0.01 to 10 mg/kg. Aged about 23 to 90 with a mean of about 60 years, they were 82.7% male.

Libraries were prepared by immunoSEQ multiplex PCR; TCRdb keeps only in-frame clonotypes and omits some of them. The sample consists of some 43,000 clones, roughly nine tenths of them appearing once. V was trimmed by 0 bases and J by 10 bases, leaving 10 bases between them. Germline V CDR1 and CDR2: MNHNY, SVGAGI (reference sequence). The CDR3 is 12 residues long. Samples were taken at baseline and on day 1 of cycles 4 and 7. About this clone: Antigen specificity is unknown.

General observations from the study: Clonal expansion was seen in CD4+ and CD8+ blood T cells by week 6 at 0.1 to 3.0 mg/kg.

V usage is TRBV6-6 and J usage is TRBJ2-7; tentative D call: TRBD1 (6 bases). The material sequenced was CD4+ or CD8+ T cells sorted from blood, taken in a trial of the OX40 agonist ivuxolimab. The source is an adult with an advanced solid tumor such as melanoma, head and neck, liver or kidney cancer. CDR3 amino acids: CASSYSDSEQYF. In DNA, the CDR3 is TGTGCCAGCAGTTACTCGGACAGCGAACAGTACTTC.